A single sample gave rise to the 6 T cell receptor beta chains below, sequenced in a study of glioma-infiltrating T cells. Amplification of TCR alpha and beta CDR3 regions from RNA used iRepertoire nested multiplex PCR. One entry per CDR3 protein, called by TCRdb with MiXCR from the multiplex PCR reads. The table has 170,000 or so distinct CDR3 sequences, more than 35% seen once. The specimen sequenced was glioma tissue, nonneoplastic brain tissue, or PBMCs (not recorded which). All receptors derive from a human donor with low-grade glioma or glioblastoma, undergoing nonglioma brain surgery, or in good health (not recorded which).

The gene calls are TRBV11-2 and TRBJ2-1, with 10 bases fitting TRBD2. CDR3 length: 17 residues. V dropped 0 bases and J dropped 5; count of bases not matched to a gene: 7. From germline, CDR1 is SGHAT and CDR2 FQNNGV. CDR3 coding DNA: TGTGCCAGCAGCTTAGAGCGGCTAGCGGGAGTGCACAATGAGCAGTTCTTC. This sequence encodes CASSLERLAGVHNEQFF.

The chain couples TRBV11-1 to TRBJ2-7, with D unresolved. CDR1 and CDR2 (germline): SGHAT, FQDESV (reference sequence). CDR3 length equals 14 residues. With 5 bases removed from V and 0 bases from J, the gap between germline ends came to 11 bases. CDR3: CASSVYALSYEQYF. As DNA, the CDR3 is TGTGCCAGCAGCGTCTATGCCCTCTCCTACGAGCAGTACTTC.

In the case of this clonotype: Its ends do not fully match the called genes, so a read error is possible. CDR3: CSVEGGQNEKFF. DNA of the CDR3: TGCAGCGTTGAAGGCGGACAGAATGAGAAGTTCTTC. This chain connects TRBV29-1 to TRBJ2-1; weak D call: TRBD1 (6 bases). Looked up from germline, CDR1 is SQVTM and CDR2 is ANQGSEA. The CDR3 covers 12 residues.

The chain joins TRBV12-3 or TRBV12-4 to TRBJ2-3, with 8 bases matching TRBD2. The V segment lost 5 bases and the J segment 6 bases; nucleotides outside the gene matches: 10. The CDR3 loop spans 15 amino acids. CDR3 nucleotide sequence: TGTGCCAGCAGTAGCGGGAGCAGCGCCGGGGATACGCAGTATTTT. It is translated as CASSSGSSAGDTQYF.

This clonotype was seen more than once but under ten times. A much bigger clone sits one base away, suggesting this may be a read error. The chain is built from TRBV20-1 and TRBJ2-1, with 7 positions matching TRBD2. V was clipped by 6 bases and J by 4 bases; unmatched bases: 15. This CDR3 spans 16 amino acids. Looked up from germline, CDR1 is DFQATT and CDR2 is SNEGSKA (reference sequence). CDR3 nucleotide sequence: TGCAGTGCGATTGGTTGGGAGGGAGGGCCATACAATGAGCAGTTCTTC. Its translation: CSAIGWEGGPYNEQFF.

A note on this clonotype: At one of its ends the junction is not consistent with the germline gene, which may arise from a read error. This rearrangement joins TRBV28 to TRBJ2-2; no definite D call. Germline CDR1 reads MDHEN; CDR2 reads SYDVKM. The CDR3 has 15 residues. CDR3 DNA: TGTGCCGGCAGAGCCTACAGTGGGTTCGCCGGGGAGCTGTTTTTT. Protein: CAGRAYSGFAGELFF. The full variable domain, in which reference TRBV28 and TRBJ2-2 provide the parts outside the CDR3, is DVKVTQSSRYLVKRTGEKVFLECVQDMDHENMFWYRQDPGLGLRLIYFSYDVKMKEKGDIPEGYSVSREKKERFSLILESASTNQTSMYLCAGRAYSGFAGELFFGEGSRLTVL.